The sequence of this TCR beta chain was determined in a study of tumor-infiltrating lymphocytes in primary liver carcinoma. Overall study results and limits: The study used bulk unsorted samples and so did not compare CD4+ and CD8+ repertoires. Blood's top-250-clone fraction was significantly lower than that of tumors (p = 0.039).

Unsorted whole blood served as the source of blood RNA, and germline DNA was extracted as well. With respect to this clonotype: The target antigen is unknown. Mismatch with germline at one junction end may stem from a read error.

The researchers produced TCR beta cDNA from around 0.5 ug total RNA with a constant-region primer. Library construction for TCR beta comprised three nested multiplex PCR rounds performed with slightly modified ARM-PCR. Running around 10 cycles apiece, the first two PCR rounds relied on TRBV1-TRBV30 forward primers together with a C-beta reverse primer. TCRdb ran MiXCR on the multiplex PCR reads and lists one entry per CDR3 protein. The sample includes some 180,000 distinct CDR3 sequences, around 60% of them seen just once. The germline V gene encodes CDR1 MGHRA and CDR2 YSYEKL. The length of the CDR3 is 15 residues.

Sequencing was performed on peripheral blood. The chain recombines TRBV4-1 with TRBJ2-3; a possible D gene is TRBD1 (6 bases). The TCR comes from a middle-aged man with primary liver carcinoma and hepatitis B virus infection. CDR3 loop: CASSQEGKGADTQYF. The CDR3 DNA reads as TGCGCCAGTAGCCAAGAAGGCAAGGGGGCAGATACGCAGTATTTT.